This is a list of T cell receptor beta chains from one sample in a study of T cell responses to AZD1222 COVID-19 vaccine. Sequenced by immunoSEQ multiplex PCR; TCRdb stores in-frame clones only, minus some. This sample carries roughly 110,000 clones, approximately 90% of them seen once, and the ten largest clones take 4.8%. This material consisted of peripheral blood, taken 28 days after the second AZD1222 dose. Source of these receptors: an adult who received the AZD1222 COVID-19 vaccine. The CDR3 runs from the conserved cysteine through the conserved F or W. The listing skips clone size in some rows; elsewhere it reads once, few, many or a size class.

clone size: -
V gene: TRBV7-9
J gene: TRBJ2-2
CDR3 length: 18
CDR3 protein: CASSRGTGTGGRSGELFF

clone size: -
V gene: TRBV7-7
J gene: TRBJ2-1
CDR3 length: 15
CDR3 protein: CASSLHGGGDNEQFF

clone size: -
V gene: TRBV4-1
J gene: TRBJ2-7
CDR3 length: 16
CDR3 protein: CASSQEMNRPSYEQYF

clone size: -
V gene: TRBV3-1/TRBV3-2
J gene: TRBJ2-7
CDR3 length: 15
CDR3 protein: CASSQVLDSSYEQYF

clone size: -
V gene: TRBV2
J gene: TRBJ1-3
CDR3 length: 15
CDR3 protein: CASTTGGVSGNTIYF

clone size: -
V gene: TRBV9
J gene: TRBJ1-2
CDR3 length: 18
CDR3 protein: CASSVYPGEGVGNYGYTF

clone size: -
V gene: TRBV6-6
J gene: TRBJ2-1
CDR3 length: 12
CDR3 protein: CASRRGLHEQFF

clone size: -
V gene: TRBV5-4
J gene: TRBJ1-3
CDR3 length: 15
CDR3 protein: CASSRRASSGNTIYF

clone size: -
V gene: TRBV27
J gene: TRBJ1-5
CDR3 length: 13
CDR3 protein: CASSLSGNQPQHF

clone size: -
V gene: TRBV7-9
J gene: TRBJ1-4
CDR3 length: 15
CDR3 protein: CASSLTRGSGEKLFF

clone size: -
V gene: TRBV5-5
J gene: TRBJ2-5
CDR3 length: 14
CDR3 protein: CASSDRRGAETQYF

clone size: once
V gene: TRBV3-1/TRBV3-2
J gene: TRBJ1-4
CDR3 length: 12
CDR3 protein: CASSQDRSILFF

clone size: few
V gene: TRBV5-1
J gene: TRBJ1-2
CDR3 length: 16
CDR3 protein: CASSFITPGQGGGYTF

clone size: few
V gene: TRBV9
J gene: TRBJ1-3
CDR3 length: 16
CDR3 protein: CASSNRAFTRGNTIYF

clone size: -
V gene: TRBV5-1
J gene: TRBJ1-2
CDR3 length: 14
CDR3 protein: CASSLMQANYGYTF

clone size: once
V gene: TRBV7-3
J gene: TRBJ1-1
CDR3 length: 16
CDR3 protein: CASSLIALGPNTEAFF

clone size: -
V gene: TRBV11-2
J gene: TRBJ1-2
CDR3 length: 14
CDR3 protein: CASSLGNSNYGYTF

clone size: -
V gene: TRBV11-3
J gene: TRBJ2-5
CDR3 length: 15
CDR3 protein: CASSPSGGAFETQYF

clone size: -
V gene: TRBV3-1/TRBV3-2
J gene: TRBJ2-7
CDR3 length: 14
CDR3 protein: CASSQWGSSYEQYF

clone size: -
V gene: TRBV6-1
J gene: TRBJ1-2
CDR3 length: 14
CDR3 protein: CASSENTAFYGYTF

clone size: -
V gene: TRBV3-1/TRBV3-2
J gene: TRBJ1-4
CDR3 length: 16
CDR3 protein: CASSQDMPGENEKLFF

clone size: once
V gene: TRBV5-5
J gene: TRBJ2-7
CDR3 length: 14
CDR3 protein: CASSGGQGFYEQYF

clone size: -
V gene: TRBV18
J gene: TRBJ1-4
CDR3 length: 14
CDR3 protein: CASSPPGGYEKLFF

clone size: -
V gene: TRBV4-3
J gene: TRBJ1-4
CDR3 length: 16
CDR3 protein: CASSQVRGATNEKLFF

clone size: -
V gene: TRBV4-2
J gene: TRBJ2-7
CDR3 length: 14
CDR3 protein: CASSQPDRLVEQYF

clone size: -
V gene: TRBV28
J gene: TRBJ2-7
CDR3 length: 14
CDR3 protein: CASTVDRVPSEQYF

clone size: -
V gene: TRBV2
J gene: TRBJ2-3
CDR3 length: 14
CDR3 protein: CASRPGHRTDTQYF

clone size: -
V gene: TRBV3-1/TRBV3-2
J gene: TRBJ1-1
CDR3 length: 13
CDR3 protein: CASSPGLLREAFF

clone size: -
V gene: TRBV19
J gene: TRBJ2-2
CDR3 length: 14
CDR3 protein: CASSITGPTGELFF

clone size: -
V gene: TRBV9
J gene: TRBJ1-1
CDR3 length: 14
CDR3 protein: CASSAHSGRTEAFF

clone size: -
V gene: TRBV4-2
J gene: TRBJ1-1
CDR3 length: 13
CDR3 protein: CASSQVQGTEAFF

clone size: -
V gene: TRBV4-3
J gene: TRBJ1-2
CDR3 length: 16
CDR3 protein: CASSQTGTEVNYGYTF

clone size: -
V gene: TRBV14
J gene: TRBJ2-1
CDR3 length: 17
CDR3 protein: CASSQETSGGPYNEQFF

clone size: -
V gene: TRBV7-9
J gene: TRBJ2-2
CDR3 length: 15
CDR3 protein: CASTPAGIRTGELFF

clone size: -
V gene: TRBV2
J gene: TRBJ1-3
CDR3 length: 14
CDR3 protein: CASKAGSSGNTIYF

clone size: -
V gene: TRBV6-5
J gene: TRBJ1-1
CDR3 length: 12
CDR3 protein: CASSYRQGGAFF

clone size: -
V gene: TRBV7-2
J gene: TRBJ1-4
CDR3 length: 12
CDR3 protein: CASSSDIGELFF

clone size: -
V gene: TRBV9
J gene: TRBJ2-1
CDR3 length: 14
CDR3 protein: CASGTGGQYNEQFF

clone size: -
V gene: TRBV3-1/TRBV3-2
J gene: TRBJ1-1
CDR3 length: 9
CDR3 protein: CASTTEAFF

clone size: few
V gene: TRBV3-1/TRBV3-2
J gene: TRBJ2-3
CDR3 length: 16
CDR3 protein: CASSQWQQGSTDTQYF

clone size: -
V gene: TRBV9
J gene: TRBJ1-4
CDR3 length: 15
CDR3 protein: CASSVTGGTNEKLFF

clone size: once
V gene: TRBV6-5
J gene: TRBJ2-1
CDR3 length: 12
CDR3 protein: CASSSARNEQFF